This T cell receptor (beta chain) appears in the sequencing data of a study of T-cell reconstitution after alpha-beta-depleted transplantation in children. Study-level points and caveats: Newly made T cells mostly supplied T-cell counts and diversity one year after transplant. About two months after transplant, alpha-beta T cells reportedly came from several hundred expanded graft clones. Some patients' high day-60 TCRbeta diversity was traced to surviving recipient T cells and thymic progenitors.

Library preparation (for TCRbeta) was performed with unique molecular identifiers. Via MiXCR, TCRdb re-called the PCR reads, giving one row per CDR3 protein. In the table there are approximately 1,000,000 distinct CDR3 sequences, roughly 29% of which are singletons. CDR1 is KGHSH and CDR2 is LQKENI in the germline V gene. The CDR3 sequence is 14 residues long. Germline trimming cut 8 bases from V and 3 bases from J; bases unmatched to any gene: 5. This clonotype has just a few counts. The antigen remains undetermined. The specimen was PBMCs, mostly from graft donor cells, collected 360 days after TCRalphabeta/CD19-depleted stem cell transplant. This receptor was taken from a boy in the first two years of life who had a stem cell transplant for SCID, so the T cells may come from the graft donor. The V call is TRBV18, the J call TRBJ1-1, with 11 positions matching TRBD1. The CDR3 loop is CASSPDRGHTEAFF. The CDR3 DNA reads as TGTGCCAGCAGCCCGGACAGGGGGCACACTGAAGCTTTCTTT.